This T cell receptor (beta chain) was found in a study of CXCR3-negative and CXCR3-positive naive CD8 T cells (dated by TCRdb to the late 2010s). Study-level background: In total, about 150 million TRB reads were obtained, corresponding to roughly 1.5 +/- 0.3 million reads per library. Naive subsets from about five donors and memory cells from 3 donors were included in the TRBV-TRBJ cluster analysis. The diversity and physicochemical repertoire analyses included 11 donors pooled from two independent experiments.

Overall results and qualifications from the work: Because surface CD5, which is linked to self-reactivity in mice, was comparable between the naive subsets, TCR interaction strength was also inferred from TRB CDR3 physicochemical properties. Comparably high repertoire diversity was found in both naive subsets, whereas much lower repertoire diversity was found in memory CD8+ T cells. Freshly isolated PBMCs were used for most assays because CXCR3 expression partially decreased after cryopreservation. Compared with CXCR3-negative naive cells, CXCR3-positive naive cells had TRB CDR3s with higher hydrophobicity (lower Kidera factor 4), lower energy, and higher strength and volume indices. TRBV-TRBJ usage was similar between naive CXCR3-negative and CXCR3-positive cells from the same donor, while memory cells showed distinct patterns.

Sequencing was carried out with a NextSeq 550. The Human TCR Profiling Kit (MiLaboratory) was used to make UMI-labeled 5' RACE TRB cDNA libraries. The full amount of extracted RNA was used for cDNA synthesis, and the full amount of resulting cDNA was used for PCR amplification. Libraries were prepared in parallel with an identical number of PCR cycles. The published analysis was carried out like this. MIGEC and MiXCR extracted about 57,000 +/- 9,900 unique UMI-labeled TRB cDNA molecules per library, requiring at least two reads per UMI. Each library averaged about 38,000 +/- 11,000 functional in-frame TRB CDR3 nucleotide clonotypes without stop codons. Diversity metrics, including normalized Shannon-Wiener and Chao1, were computed in VDJtools after downsampling to 5000 UMI-labeled TRB molecules per sample. For the central five CDR3 residues, VDJtools calculated physicochemical properties weighted by clonotype size, namely interaction energy, strength, volume and Kidera factor 4. With the reads reprocessed by TCRdb, a single entry stands for each CDR3 protein sequence and no DNA is reported. V and J calls and clone size were set by TCRdb, not the authors. This sample's table contains over 95,000 distinct CDR3 sequences. Jointly, the top ten make up 0.36% of the sample.

For each CD8+ T cell subset, flow sorting was done in triplicate, and a few hundred thousand cells per subset went directly into RLT lysis buffer. To keep memory contaminants out, a stringent definition of naive CD8+ T cells was applied: CD45RO-CCR7+CD27+CD95-. Peripheral blood mononuclear cells were isolated from buffy coats using standard density gradient centrifugation. Naive CXCR3-negative and CXCR3-positive CD8+ T cells were flow-sorted using a FACSAria III. Total RNA was extracted from sorted cells with an RNeasy Mini Kit. For this clonotype: What antigen it recognizes has not been identified.

The material sequenced was naive CXCR3+ CD8+ T cells from blood. The cell subset or site label on this specimen signifies: CD45RO-CCR7+CD27+CD95- naive CD8+ T cells expressing CXCR3 (TNR3+). The origin of this receptor is a human donor in good health. Some clones in this sample may be carry-over from other donors' samples.

The CDR3 has the sequence CASSPWDRGTDTQYF. The V gene is TRBV5-1 and the J gene is TRBJ2-3; lacking DNA, the TRBD1 call made by TCRdb goes unchecked. CDR1 SGHRS and CDR2 YFSETQ were looked up in the germline V gene. Measured from the cysteine to the phenylalanine, the CDR3 is 15 residues long. No DNA is recorded.